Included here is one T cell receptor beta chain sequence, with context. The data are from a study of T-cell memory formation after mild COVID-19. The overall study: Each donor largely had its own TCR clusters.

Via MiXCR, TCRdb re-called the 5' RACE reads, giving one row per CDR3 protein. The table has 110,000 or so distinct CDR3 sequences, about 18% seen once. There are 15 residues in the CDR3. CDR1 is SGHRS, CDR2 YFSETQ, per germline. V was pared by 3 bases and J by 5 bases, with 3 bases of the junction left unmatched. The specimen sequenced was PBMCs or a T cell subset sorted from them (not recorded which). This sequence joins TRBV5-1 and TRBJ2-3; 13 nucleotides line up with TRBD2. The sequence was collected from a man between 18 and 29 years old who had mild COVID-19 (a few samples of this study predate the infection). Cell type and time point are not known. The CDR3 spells CASSSGLAGIDTQYF. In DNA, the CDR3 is TGCGCCAGCAGCTCGGGACTAGCGGGGATAGATACGCAGTATTTT.